The 19 T cell receptor beta chains reported below all come from one sample, sequenced in a study of regulatory T cells in long-lasting Graves disease. Indicated time point: persistent/refractory GD, antithyroid drugs over 5 years with positive TRAb. With RNA extracted from PBMCs as input, the TCR library was made. Building the TCR beta libraries relied on iRepertoire HTBI primers, and CDR3 regions underwent Arm-PCR. TCRdb reprocessed the multiplex PCR reads via MiXCR and lists one record per CDR3 protein. The repertoire holds around 510,000 distinct CDR3 sequences, with around 20% as singletons. The specimen comprised peripheral blood mononuclear cells (PBMCs), sampled when the disease was refractory, from a patient treated with antithyroid drugs. The receptors shown here come from a female donor with Graves disease.

This clonotype was found many times. The chain has TRBV5-1 and TRBJ2-2, with D possibly TRBD1 on 6 matching bases. In germline, CDR1 is SGHRS, CDR2 YFSETQ. Trimming removed 0 bases at V and 3 bases at J, with 15 bases between. The CDR3 extends over 17 amino acids. The CDR3 spells CASSLADSSWDTGELFF. The CDR3 DNA reads TGCGCCAGCAGCTTGGCGGACAGTTCCTGGGACACCGGGGAGCTGTTTTTT.

This sequence joins TRBV29-1 and TRBJ2-2; 12 positions agree with TRBD2. The trim removed 5 bases at V and 3 bases at J, leaving 10 bases unmatched. Per germline, CDR1 SQVTM and CDR2 ANQGSEA. The CDR3 runs 17 residues. The CDR3 nucleotides are TGCAGCGTTCTGCCTAGCGGGAGGGCCCTCGACACCGGGGAGCTGTTTTTT. It specifies CSVLPSGRALDTGELFF.

The chain recombines TRBV4-1 with TRBJ1-2; 7 nucleotides agree with TRBD1. Per germline, CDR1 MGHRA and CDR2 YSYEKL. This CDR3 has 13 amino acids. The V gene end was trimmed by 6 bases and the J gene end by 6 bases; junction bases not matched to a gene: 7. CDR3 nucleotide sequence: TGCGCCAGCAGACAAACAGGGGCGGATGGCTACACCTTC. Protein sequence: CASRQTGADGYTF.

The chain combines TRBV5-6 with TRBJ2-7; 7 nucleotides align to TRBD2. The ends lost 0 bases at V and 2 bases at J; junction bases unmatched: 5. The CDR3 consists of 15 residues. CDR1 SGHDT and CDR2 YYEEEE come from the germline V gene. The CDR3 loop is CASSLGLATAYEQYF. The CDR3 DNA reads TGTGCCAGCAGCTTGGGACTAGCCACGGCCTACGAGCAGTACTTC.

There are many counts of this clonotype. The chain is built from TRBV28 and TRBJ2-5; 12 bases are a match to TRBD1. The CDR3 sequence is 19 residues long. The germline gives CDR1 MDHEN, CDR2 SYDVKM. Trimming removed 7 bases from V and 2 bases from J; junction bases left unmatched: 17. The CDR3 here is CASTRNWGTGGDYQETQYF. The CDR3, as DNA: TGTGCCAGCACTCGCAATTGGGGGACAGGGGGCGATTATCAAGAGACCCAGTACTTC.

With respect to this clonotype: A read error may be the cause here, since a much bigger clone is one base away. This chain links TRBV12-3 or TRBV12-4 with TRBJ2-2; D is perhaps TRBD2 (5 bases). V was clipped by 6 bases and J by 3 bases, with 14 bases between them. The CDR3 length is 15 residues. The CDR3 protein is CASRYGPADTGELFF. DNA for the CDR3: TGTGCCAGCAGATACGGACCAGCGGACACCGGGGAGCTGTTTTTT.

Many counts were recorded for this clonotype. The chain links TRBV28 to TRBJ2-7; TRBD1 or TRBD2 may be the D gene (7 bases each). Trimming removed 6 bases at V and 0 bases at J, with 15 bases between. Germline loops: CDR1 MDHEN, CDR2 SYDVKM. The CDR3 has 15 residues. In nucleotides, the CDR3 is TGTGCCAGCAGCTCCAGGGGGGGGGCCTCCTACGAGCAGTACTTC. Its translation: CASSSRGGASYEQYF.

The J gene is TRBJ2-7, the V gene TRBV11-2, with a weak D call TRBD1 (5 bases). The V gene's germline CDR1 is SGHAT and CDR2 FQNNGV. This CDR3 has 14 residues. V lost 0 bases to trimming and J lost 10 bases, with 16 bases between them. DNA of the CDR3: TGTGCCAGCAGCTTAGATCGTGGGTGGGGCAGACAGTACTTC. It translates to CASSLDRGWGRQYF.

The chain carries TRBV27 and TRBJ2-2; the D is unclear. The ends were cut back, 8 bases at V and 4 bases at J, with 14 bases in the middle. Germline lookup yields CDR1 MNHEY and CDR2 SMNVEV (reference sequence). The CDR3 loop spans 14 amino acids. The CDR3 is CASSKGGVTGELFF. The DNA of the CDR3 is TGTGCCAGCTCGAAGGGTGGGGTCACCGGGGAGCTGTTTTTT.

The genes are TRBV7-3 and TRBJ2-7; 8 bases map to TRBD2. The CDR3 sequence is 14 residues long. The J segment lost 8 bases and the V segment lost 5 bases, leaving 11 bases of the junction unmatched. Germline V gives CDR1 SGHTA, CDR2 FQGTGA. CDR3 coding DNA: TGTGCCAGCAGCAGTACTAGCGGCAATACGAAGCAGTACTTC. As protein: CASSSTSGNTKQYF.

This clonotype has ten or more counts. V usage is TRBV7-2 and J usage is TRBJ1-2; TRBD1 might be the D (6 bases). CDR1 is SGHTA, CDR2 FQGNSA, per germline. The V end lost 6 bases, the J end lost 4 bases, and 12 bases lay between the germline ends. There are 13 residues in the CDR3. The CDR3 region is CASRPVGAYGYTF. In nucleotides, the CDR3 is TGTGCCAGCAGACCGGTGGGGGCCTATGGCTACACCTTC.

This clonotype was recorded many times. J is TRBJ1-1 and V is TRBV6-4; 9 bases line up with TRBD1. From germline, CDR1 is MRHNA and CDR2 SNTAGT. V was pared by 3 bases and J by 4 bases, with 6 bases of the junction left unmatched. The CDR3 extends over 15 amino acids. The CDR3 loop reads CASSEAWDRATEAFF. CDR3 DNA sequence: TGTGCCAGCAGTGAAGCTTGGGACAGGGCCACTGAAGCTTTCTTT.

The rearrangement links TRBV6-1 to TRBJ2-3, with D tentatively TRBD2 (5 bases). The CDR3 has 14 residues. Looked up from germline, CDR1 is MNHNS and CDR2 is SASEGT. Trimming removed 7 bases at V and 4 bases at J, with 15 bases between. CDR3 sequence (DNA): TGTGCCAGCACGATGGACTCTCGGGCAGATACGCAGTATTTT. Its translation: CASTMDSRADTQYF.

V usage is TRBV7-9 and J usage is TRBJ2-3; D might be TRBD2 (6 bases). CDR1 is SEHNR, CDR2 FQNEAQ, per germline (reference sequence). The V end lost 3 bases, the J end lost 4 bases, and 20 bases lay between the germline ends. The CDR3 loop spans 17 amino acids. This CDR3 is CASSFPPGRERADTQYF. CDR3 in DNA: TGTGCCAGCAGCTTCCCCCCTGGGCGGGAAAGGGCAGATACGCAGTATTTT. Supplemented by reference TRBV7-9 and TRBJ2-3, the full variable domain reads DTGVSQNPRHKITKRGQNVTFRCDPISEHNRLYWYRQTLGQGPEFLTYFQNEAQLEKSRLLSDRFSAERPKGSFSTLEIQRTEQGDSAMYLCASSFPPGRERADTQYFGPGTRLTVL.

This clonotype was found a few times. J is TRBJ2-2 and V is TRBV12-3 or TRBV12-4; D unresolved. The CDR3 consists of 12 residues. V dropped 3 bases and J dropped 6 bases, with 5 bases sitting between them. The CDR3 DNA reads TGTGCCAGCAGTTTTATTTCCGGGGAGCTGTTTTTT. Amino acid sequence: CASSFISGELFF.

Only a few counts were recorded for this clonotype. V and J are TRBV14 and TRBJ2-2; D gene unclear. V shed 1 base and J shed 4 bases, with 10 bases lying between them. The CDR3 consists of 15 residues. Looked up from germline, CDR1 is SGHDN and CDR2 is FVKESK. This CDR3 reads CASSQGRQSTGELFF. The CDR3 DNA is TGTGCCAGCAGCCAAGGCAGGCAGAGCACCGGGGAGCTGTTTTTT.

This clonotype was picked up a small number of times. V usage is TRBV29-1 and J usage is TRBJ1-2; no firm D call. Germline V lookup: CDR1 SQVTM, CDR2 ANQGSEA. The CDR3 contains 14 residues. V lost 4 bases and J lost 1, with 13 bases in between. CDR3 sequence reads: CSVVGRESNYGYTF. The CDR3 region has the DNA TGCAGCGTTGTCGGTAGGGAAAGTAACTATGGCTACACCTTC.

The sample holds many counts of this clonotype. The V call is TRBV12-3 or TRBV12-4, the J call TRBJ2-5, with 10 bases aligning to TRBD1. CDR3 size: 16 residues. J was trimmed by 5 bases and V by 6 bases; bases with no gene match: 12. CDR3 region: CASRLIRQGAGETQYF. In nucleotides, the CDR3 is TGTGCCAGCAGACTGATAAGACAGGGGGCTGGGGAGACCCAGTACTTC.

This clonotype was recorded many times. This chain links TRBV7-6 with TRBJ1-6; no reliable D call. The CDR3 runs to 15 residues. Germline V gives CDR1 SGHVS, CDR2 FNYEAQ. V gave up 5 bases and J gave up 7 bases, with 15 bases separating them. The DNA of the CDR3 is TGTGCCAGCAGCATAGACGAGAGTCAAAATTCACCCCTCCACTTT. Translated: CASSIDESQNSPLHF.